Shown below are 6 T cell receptor beta chains from a single sample sequenced in a study of T cells in localized non-small cell lung cancer (dated by TCRdb to the early 2020s). The protocol used for the library was the immunoSEQ multiplex PCR assay. In its TCRdb copy, this immuneACCESS table keeps in-frame sequences only and misses some clones. Where compared with another copy, unresolved V genes explain less than half of these, and the others have no known cause. Recorded for this sample are 15,000 or so clones; around 83% of them occurred a single time. The ten largest clonotypes hold roughly 34% of the sample. Sequences were derived from peripheral blood, sampled before any cancer treatment. These receptors came from a male donor aged 60 or over with stage III lung adenocarcinoma.

This clone was seen just once. The CDR3 sequence: CASGFYAKNIQYF. In nucleotides, the CDR3 is TGTGCCAGCGGTTTCTACGCCAAAAACATTCAGTACTTC. The V gene is TRBV6-1, the J gene TRBJ2-4; D ambiguous. Trimming left V 8 bases short and J 1 base short, with 9 bases between. Looked up from germline, CDR1 is MNHNS and CDR2 is SASEGT. There are 13 residues in the CDR3.

This rearrangement joins TRBV6-5 to TRBJ1-2; D not resolved. This CDR3 has 13 residues. Trimming removed 4 bases at V and 4 bases at J, with 10 bases between. Germline V lookup: CDR1 MNHEY, CDR2 SVGAGI. CDR3 sequence (DNA): TGTGCCAGCAGTTCGGACTCTGGCTATGGCTACACCTTC. Its translation: CASSSDSGYGYTF.

The genes are TRBV6-1 and TRBJ1-4; 10 bases map to TRBD1. The CDR3 covers 12 residues. Germline values: CDR1 MNHNS, CDR2 SASEGT. V lost 6 bases and J lost 8; bases outside the gene matches: 0. This chain's CDR3 is CASRGQGEKLFF. CDR3 nucleotide sequence: TGTGCCAGCAGGGGACAGGGGGAAAAACTGTTTTTT.

CDR3 residues: CASSLGAGNGYTF. CDR3 in DNA: TGTGCCAGCAGTTTAGGGGCGGGGAATGGCTACACCTTC. The genes are TRBV27 and TRBJ1-2; TRBD1 is a possible D gene (5 bases). Germline V lookup: CDR1 MNHEY, CDR2 SMNVEV (reference sequence). The CDR3 contains 13 residues. The germline V and J ends were trimmed by 2 bases and 6 bases, with 10 bases remaining between them.

V is TRBV6-1 and J is TRBJ2-7, with D maybe TRBD2 (6 bases). Germline CDR1 reads MNHNS; CDR2 reads SASEGT. The CDR3 spans 15 residues. The V end lost 1 base, the J end lost 3 bases, and 13 bases lay between the germline ends. DNA for the CDR3: TGTGCCAGCAGTGAAGGGGTAGCGGAATACTACGAGCAGTACTTC. Translation: CASSEGVAEYYEQYF.

The V and J genes are TRBV10-1 and TRBJ1-1; D is unclear. CDR3 length: 14 residues. From germline, CDR1 is WNHNN and CDR2 SYGVQD (reference sequence). Trimming pared 3 bases from V and 11 bases from J, leaving 19 bases between. The CDR3, as DNA: TGCGCCAGCAGTGAATGGGCAGCCCCTCAAGAGGCTTTCTTT. Amino acids: CASSEWAAPQEAFF.